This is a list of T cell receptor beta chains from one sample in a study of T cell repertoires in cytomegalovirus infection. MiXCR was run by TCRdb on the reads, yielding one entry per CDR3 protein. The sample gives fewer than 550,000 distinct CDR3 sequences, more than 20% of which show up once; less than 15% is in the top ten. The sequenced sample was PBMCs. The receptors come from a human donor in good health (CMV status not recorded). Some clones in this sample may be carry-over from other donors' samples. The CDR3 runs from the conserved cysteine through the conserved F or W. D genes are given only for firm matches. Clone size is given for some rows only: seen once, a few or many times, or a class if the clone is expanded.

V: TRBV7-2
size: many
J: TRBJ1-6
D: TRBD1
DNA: TGTGCCAGCAGCGCTCGGACAGGGACGAAGAGCTCCTATAATTCACCCCTCCACTTT
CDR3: CASSARTGTKSSYNSPLHF

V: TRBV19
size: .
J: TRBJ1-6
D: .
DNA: TGTGCCAGTATGGCGCCGGGTATAAGGGATGCACCCCTCCACTTT
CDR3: CASMAPGIRDAPLHF

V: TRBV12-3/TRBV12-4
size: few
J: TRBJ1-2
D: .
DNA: TGTGCCAGCACCCCACCCGGGGGACGTCTCACCTTC
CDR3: CASTPPGGRLTF

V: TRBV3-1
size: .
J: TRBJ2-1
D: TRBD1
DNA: TGTGCCAGCAGCCAAGACCGACAGGGCTCCTACAATGAGCAGTTCTTC
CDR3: CASSQDRQGSYNEQFF

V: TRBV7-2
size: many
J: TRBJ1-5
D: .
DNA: TGTGCCAGCAGCCCGCACAATGCTCAGCCCCAGCATTTT
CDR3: CASSPHNAQPQHF

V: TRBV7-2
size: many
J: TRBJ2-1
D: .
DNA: TGTGCCAGCAGCCTAACTAGTATAATCCACAATGAGCAGTTCTTC
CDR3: CASSLTSIIHNEQFF

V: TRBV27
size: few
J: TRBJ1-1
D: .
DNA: TGTGCCAGCAGTGCAGACAGTCGTCTCGACGGTGTGGAATCGAACACTGAAGCTTTCTTT
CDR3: CASSADSRLDGVESNTEAFF

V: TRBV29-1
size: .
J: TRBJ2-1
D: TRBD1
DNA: TGCAGCGTCACCTCAGGGGGTGAGCAGTTCTTC
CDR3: CSVTSGGEQFF

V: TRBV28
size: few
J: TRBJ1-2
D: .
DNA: TGTGCCAGCAGCCTCACCGGGGGAGGAGGCTACACCTTC
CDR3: CASSLTGGGGYTF

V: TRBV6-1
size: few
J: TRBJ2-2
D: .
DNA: TGTGCCAGCAGAACTTTCCCGAGGACCGGGGAGCTGTTTTTT
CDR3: CASRTFPRTGELFF

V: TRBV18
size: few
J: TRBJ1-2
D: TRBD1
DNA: TGTGCCAGCTCAGGAGTATATTGGACAGGGGGCAAGTCGGACTATGGCTACACCTTC
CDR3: CASSGVYWTGGKSDYGYTF